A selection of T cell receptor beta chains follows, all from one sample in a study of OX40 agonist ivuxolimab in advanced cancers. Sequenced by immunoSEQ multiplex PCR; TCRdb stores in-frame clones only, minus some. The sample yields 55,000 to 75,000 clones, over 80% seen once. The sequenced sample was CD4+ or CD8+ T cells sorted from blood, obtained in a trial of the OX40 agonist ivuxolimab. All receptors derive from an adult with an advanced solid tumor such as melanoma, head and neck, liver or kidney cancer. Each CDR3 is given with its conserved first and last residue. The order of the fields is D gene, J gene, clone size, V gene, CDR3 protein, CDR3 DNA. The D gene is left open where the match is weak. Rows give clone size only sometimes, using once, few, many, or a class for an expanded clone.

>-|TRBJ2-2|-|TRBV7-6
CASSAGTGDTGELFF
TGTGCCAGCAGTGCCGGGACTGGGGACACCGGGGAGCTGTTTTTT
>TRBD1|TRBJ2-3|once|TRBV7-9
CASSLAGTGSGIPDTQYF
TGTGCCAGCAGCTTAGCCGGGACAGGGTCGGGTATCCCAGATACGCAGTATTTT
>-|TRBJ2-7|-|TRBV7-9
CASSLDLFTGEQYF
TGTGCCAGCAGCCTTGACCTGTTTACGGGAGAGCAGTACTTC
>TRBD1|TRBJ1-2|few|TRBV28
CASSPGGSSYTF
TGTGCCAGCAGCCCAGGGGGCAGCAGCTACACCTTC
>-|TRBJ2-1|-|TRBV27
CASSPYGWGEQFF
TGTGCCAGCAGTCCATACGGGTGGGGGGAGCAGTTCTTC
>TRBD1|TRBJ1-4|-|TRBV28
CASSPDRAEKLFF
TGTGCCAGCAGTCCGGACAGGGCTGAAAAACTGTTTTTT
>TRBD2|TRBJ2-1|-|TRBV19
CASSIDSGEYNEQFF
TGTGCCAGTAGTATAGATAGCGGGGAATACAATGAGCAGTTCTTC
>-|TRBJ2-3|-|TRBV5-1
CASRQGGTDTQYF
TGCGCCAGCAGACAGGGTGGAACAGATACGCAGTATTTT
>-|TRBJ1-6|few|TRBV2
CASLGGEVSPLHF
TGTGCCAGCCTCGGAGGGGAGGTGTCACCCCTCCACTTT
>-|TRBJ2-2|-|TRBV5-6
CASSNGGVSTGELFF
TGTGCCAGCAGCAATGGAGGGGTGTCCACCGGGGAGCTGTTTTTT
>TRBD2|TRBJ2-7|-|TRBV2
CASSETGAVAGNPYEQYF
TGTGCCAGCAGTGAAACGGGTGCCGTAGCGGGAAACCCCTACGAGCAGTACTTC
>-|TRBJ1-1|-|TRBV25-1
CASSELENTEAFF
TGTGCCAGCAGTGAATTGGAGAACACTGAAGCTTTCTTT
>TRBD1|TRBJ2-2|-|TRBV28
CASRSGTGIGSPFTNTGELFF
TGTGCCAGCAGATCCGGGACAGGGATAGGGTCACCGTTTACGAACACCGGGGAGCTGTTTTTT
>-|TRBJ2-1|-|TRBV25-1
CASSALVKNNEQFF
TGTGCCAGCAGTGCACTAGTAAAGAACAATGAGCAGTTCTTC
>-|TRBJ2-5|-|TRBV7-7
CASSRDIYQETQYF
TGTGCCAGCAGCCGGGACATTTACCAAGAGACCCAGTACTTC
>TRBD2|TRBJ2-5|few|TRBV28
CASSTTSGGLFETQYF
TGTGCCAGCAGTACTACTAGCGGGGGGTTATTTGAGACCCAGTACTTC
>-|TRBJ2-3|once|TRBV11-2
CASSSKTGGATDTQYF
TGTGCCAGCAGCTCTAAGACAGGCGGTGCGACAGATACGCAGTATTTT
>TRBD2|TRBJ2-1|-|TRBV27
CASSSLAGSSYNEQFF
TGTGCCAGCAGCTCACTAGCGGGGAGCTCCTACAATGAGCAGTTCTTC
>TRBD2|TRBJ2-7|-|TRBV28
CASRPPLAESSYEQYF
TGTGCCAGCAGACCGCCCCTAGCGGAAAGCTCCTACGAGCAGTACTTC
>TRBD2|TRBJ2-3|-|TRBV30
CAGAGDSTDTQYF
TGTGCAGGGGCGGGAGATTCTACAGATACGCAGTATTTT
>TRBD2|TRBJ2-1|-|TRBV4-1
CASSLLAGGDNEQFF
TGCGCCAGCAGCCTCCTAGCGGGAGGCGACAATGAGCAGTTCTTC
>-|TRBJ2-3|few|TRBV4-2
CASSLGGGGSTDTQYF
TGTGCCAGCAGCCTTGGCGGCGGCGGTAGCACAGATACGCAGTATTTT
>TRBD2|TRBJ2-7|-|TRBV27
CASRLAGGQNSYEQYF
TGTGCCAGCAGGCTAGCGGGAGGGCAAAACTCCTACGAGCAGTACTTC
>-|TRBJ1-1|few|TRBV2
CASSGTEEEAFF
TGTGCCAGCAGTGGCACAGAAGAAGAAGCTTTCTTT
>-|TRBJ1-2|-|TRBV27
CASSLFGAAGGYTF
TGTGCCAGCAGTTTATTCGGGGCAGCGGGGGGCTACACCTTC
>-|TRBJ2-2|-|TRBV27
CASRNRGFNTGELFF
TGTGCCAGCCGAAACCGGGGTTTTAACACCGGGGAGCTGTTTTTT
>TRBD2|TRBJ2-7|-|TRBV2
CASTKTSGGSYEQYF
TGTGCCAGCACTAAAACTAGCGGGGGTTCCTACGAGCAGTACTTC
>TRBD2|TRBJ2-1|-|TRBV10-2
CASSWTSGSNEQFF
TGCGCCAGCAGTTGGACTAGCGGGAGTAATGAGCAGTTCTTC
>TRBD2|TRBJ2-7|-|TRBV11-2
CASSLETSENYEQYF
TGTGCCAGCAGCTTAGAGACTAGCGAAAACTACGAGCAGTACTTC
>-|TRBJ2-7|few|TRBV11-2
CASSLNGESYEQYF
TGTGCCAGCAGCCTCAACGGCGAATCCTACGAGCAGTACTTC